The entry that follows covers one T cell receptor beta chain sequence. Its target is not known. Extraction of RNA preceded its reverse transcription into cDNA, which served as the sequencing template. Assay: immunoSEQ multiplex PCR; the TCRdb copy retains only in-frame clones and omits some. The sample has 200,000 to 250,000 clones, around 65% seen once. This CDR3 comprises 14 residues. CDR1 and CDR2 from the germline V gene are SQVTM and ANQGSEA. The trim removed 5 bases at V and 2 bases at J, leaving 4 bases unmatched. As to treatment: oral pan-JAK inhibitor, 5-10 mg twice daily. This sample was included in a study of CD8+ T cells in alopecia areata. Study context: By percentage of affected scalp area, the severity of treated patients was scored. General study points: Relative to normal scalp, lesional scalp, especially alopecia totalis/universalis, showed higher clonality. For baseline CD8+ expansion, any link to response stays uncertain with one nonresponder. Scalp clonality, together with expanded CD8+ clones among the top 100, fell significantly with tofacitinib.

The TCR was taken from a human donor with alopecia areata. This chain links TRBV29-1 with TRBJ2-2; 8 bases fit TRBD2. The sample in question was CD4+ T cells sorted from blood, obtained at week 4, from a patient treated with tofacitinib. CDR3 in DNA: TGCAGCGTTCGTCGGGGGGGCAACACCGGGGAGCTGTTTTTT. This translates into CSVRRGGNTGELFF.